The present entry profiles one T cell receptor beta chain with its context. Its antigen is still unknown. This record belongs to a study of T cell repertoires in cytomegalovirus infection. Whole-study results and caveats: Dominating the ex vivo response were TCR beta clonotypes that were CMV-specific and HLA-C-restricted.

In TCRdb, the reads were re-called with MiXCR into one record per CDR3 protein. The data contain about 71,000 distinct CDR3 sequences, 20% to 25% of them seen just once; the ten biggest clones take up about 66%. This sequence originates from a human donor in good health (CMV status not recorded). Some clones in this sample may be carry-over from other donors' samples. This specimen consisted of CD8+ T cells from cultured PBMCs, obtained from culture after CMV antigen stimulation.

The CDR3, as DNA: TGTGCCAGCAGTTACGGGGCAGAGAACACTGAAGCTTTCTTT. Its protein product is CASSYGAENTEAFF. The chain carries TRBV6-2 or TRBV6-3 and TRBJ1-1, with D maybe TRBD1 (5 bases). The V gene lost 2 bases and the J gene lost 1 base, with 8 bases spanning the gap. The CDR3 has 14 amino acids. From germline, CDR1 is MNHEY and CDR2 SVGEGT.